The sequence of this T cell receptor (beta chain) was determined in a study of cytomegalovirus exposure and HLA in healthy donors. Looking at the study overall: Within an early data release were approximately 85 million unique TCRs drawn from HLA-typed donors. Caucasian-associated ancestry cluster membership applied to over 80% of around 400 genotyped donors. Study conclusions and caveats: Cytomegalovirus status, reportedly, was diagnosed with high specificity and sensitivity by the classifier.

Germline V gene sequence: CDR1 SQVTM, CDR2 ANQGSEA. This CDR3 is built from 14 residues. V lost 2 bases and J lost 4, with 14 bases in between. The PCR used 60 Vbeta and 13 Jbeta primers. TCRdb's table, derived via immunoSEQ multiplex PCR, lists solely in-frame clones and lacks some. The sample shows 150,000 to 180,000 clones, about four fifths of them seen only once. A word on this clone: The target antigen is unknown.

This TCR was recovered from a man aged 18 to 29 in good health and CMV-seronegative. The sequenced material came from PBMCs. The V gene is TRBV29-1, the J gene TRBJ1-2; weak D call: TRBD1 (5 bases). This CDR3 is CSVETGGGGYGYTF. CDR3 coding DNA: TGCAGCGTTGAAACGGGGGGAGGTGGCTATGGCTACACCTTC.